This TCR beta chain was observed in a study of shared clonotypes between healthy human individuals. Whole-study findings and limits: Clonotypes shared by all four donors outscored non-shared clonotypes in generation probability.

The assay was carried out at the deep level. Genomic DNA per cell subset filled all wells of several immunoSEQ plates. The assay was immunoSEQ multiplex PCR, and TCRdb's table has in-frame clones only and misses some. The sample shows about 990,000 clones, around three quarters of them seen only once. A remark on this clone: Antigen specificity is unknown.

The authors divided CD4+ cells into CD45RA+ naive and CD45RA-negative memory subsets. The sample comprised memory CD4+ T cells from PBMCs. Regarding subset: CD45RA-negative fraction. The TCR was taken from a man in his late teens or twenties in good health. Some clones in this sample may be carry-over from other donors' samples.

As DNA, the CDR3 is TGTGCCAGCAGTGAAATCGCCGGGACAGGGTCCTACGAGCAGTACTTC. Its protein product is CASSEIAGTGSYEQYF. This rearrangement joins TRBV6-1 to TRBJ2-7; 9 nucleotides align to TRBD1. V lost 2 bases to trimming and J lost 1 base; unmatched junction nucleotides: 6. Per the germline V gene, CDR1 is MNHNS and CDR2 is SASEGT. This CDR3 contains 16 residues.